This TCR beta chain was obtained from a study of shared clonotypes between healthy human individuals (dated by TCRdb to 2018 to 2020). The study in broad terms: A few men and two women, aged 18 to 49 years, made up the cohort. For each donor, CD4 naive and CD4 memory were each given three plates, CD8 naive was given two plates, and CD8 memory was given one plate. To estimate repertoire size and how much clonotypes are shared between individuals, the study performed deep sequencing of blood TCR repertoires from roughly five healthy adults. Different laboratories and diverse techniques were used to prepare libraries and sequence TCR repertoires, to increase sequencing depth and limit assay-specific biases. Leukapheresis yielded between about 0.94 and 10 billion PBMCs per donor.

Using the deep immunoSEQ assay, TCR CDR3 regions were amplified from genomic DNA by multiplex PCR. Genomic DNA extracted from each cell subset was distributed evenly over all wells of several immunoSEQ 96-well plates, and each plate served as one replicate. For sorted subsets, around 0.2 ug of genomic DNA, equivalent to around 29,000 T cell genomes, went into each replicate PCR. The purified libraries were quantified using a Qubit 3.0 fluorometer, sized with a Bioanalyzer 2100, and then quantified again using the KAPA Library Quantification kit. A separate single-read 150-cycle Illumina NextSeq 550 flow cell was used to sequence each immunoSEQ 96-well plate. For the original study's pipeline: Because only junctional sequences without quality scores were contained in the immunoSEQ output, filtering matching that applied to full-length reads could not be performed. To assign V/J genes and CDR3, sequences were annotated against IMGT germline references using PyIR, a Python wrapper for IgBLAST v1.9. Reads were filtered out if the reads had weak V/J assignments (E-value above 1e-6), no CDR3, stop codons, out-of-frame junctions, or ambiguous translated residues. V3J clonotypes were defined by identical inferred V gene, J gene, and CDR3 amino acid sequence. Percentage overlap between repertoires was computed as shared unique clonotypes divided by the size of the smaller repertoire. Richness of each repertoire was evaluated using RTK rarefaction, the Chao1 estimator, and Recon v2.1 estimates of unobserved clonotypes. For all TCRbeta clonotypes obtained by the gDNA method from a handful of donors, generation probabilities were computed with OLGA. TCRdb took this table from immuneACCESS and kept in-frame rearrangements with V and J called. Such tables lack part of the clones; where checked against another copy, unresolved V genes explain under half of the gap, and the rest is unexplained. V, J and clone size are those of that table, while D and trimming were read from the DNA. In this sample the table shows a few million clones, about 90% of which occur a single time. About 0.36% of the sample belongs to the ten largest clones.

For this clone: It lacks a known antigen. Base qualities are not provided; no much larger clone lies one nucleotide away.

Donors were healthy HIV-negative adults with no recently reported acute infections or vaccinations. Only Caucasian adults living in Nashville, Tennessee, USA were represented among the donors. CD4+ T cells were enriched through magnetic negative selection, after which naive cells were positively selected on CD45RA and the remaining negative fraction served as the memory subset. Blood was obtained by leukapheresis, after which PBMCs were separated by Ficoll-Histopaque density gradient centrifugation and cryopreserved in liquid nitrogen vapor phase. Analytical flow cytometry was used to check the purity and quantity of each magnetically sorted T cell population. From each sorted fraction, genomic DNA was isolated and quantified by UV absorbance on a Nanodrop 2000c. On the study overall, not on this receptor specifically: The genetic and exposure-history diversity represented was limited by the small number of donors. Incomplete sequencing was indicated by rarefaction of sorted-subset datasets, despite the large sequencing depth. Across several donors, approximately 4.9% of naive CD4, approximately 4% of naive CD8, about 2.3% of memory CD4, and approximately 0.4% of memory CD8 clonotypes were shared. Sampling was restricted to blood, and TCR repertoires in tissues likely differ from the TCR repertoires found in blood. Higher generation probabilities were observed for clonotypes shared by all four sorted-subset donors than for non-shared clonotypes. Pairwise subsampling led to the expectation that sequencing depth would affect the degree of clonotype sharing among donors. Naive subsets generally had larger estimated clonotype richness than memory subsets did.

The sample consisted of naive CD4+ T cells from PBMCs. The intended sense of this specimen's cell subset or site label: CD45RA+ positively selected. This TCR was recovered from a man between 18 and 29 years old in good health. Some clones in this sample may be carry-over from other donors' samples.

The DNA is TGTGCCAGTAGAGGGGGCAGGGGGCGCGTCATGAACACTGAAGCTTTCTTT. Its protein is CASRGGRGRVMNTEAFF. The rearranged chain carries TRBV19 and TRBJ1-1; 8 nucleotides in the junction match TRBD1. V trim: 6 bases; J trim: 0 bases; unmatched bases: 12. Reading the germline V gene (reference sequence) gives CDR1 LNHDA and CDR2 SQIVND. The CDR3, from cysteine to phenylalanine, totals 17 residues. Of all the DNA, just the CDR3 is kept, 51 bases in frame from base 1.